The source of this T cell receptor (beta chain) is a study of graft-versus-host responses after intestinal transplantation. Study conclusions and caveats: GvH clonotypes were identified within recipient marrow, with a subset emerging first in ileum or blood. Peak GvH clone levels in circulation were associated with early post-transplant HvG declines.

Comments on this clone: The antigen remains undetermined.

Produced via immunoSEQ multiplex PCR; TCRdb's table is partial and in-frame only. This table has roughly 110,000 clones, just under 95% appearing once. The V gene's germline CDR1 is SGHNT and CDR2 YYREEE (reference sequence). The V and J ends lost 0 bases and 9 bases respectively, with 7 bases between them. The CDR3 sequence is 12 residues long. The V call is TRBV5-4, the J call TRBJ2-1; D gene unclear. Material: unstimulated CD8+ T cells sorted from spleen or lymph node cells, obtained before transplant. The source is a human donor who was the organ donor for an intestinal transplant. The CDR3 reads CASSLGGREQFF. In DNA form, the CDR3 reads TGTGCCAGCAGCTTGGGTGGCCGTGAGCAGTTCTTC.